This entry is about one T cell receptor (beta chain). This sample is part of a study of blood T cell repertoires in COVID-19. Study details: T cells, B-cell-depleted T cells, or PBMCs supplied cDNA or gDNA.

Germline CDR1 is SQVTM and CDR2 is ANQGSEA. The CDR3 is 14 residues long. V lost 1 base, J lost 9 bases, and 7 bases stayed unmatched. The repertoire was sequenced with immunoSEQ multiplex PCR; TCRdb's copy has only in-frame clones and lacks some. Of approximately 60,000 clones listed, over 70% were seen once; the top ten hold roughly 3%. The V call is TRBV29-1, the J call TRBJ2-1; TRBD2 matches 9 bases. The sample was peripheral blood. The TCR sequence derives from a man aged 60-69 years with acute or convalescent COVID-19. CDR3 nucleotide sequence: TGCAGCGTTGAAGGGCTAGCGGGGTTCGTTGAGCAGTTCTTC. Amino acid sequence: CSVEGLAGFVEQFF.